The 19 T cell receptor beta chains given below trace back to one sample, sequenced in a study of T cell changes during pregnancy in multiple sclerosis. Data came from immunoSEQ multiplex PCR; TCRdb stores just in-frame clones and leaves some out. Here the sample spans about 24,000 clones, 88% being singletons. The material was CD4+ T cells from peripheral blood mononuclear cells, obtained in the first trimester of pregnancy. The receptors stem from a female donor in good health, enrolled as a control in a pregnancy study.

This clone has only one observation. The chain has TRBV7-2 and TRBJ2-2; D is perhaps TRBD2 (6 bases). The CDR3 has 14 residues. Germline V gene sequence: CDR1 SGHTA, CDR2 FQGNSA. The V end lost 5 bases, the J end lost 1 base, and 8 bases lay between the germline ends. The CDR3 DNA is TGTGCCAGCAGCGGCGGGGTGAACACCGGGGAGCTGTTTTTT. It encodes CASSGGVNTGELFF.

This clone was recorded only once. The chain recombines TRBV4-1 with TRBJ2-1, with TRBD2 matching over 9 bases. V lost 0 bases and J lost 6; bases outside the gene matches: 9. The CDR3 covers 17 residues. From germline, CDR1 is MGHRA and CDR2 YSYEKL. CDR3 in DNA: TGCGCCAGCAGCCAAGATAGGTGGACTAGCGTTTCCAATGAGCAGTTCTTC. It translates to CASSQDRWTSVSNEQFF.

The J gene is TRBJ1-2, the V gene TRBV19; D is possibly TRBD1 (5 bases). The V and J ends lost 2 bases and 4 bases respectively, with 5 bases between them. This CDR3 is built from 12 residues. CDR1 is LNHDA and CDR2 is SQIVND in the germline V gene (reference sequence). The CDR3 spells CASSIRGYGYTF. CDR3 DNA sequence: TGTGCCAGTAGTATAAGGGGCTATGGCTACACCTTC.

The V and J genes are TRBV11-2 and TRBJ1-2; the D gene is possibly TRBD1 (6 bases). This CDR3 has 16 residues. Per germline, CDR1 SGHAT and CDR2 FQNNGV. Trimming stripped 2 bases from V and 2 bases from J, with 15 bases between. The CDR3 here is CASSLLKGEKNYGYTF. The CDR3 DNA reads as TGTGCCAGCAGCTTATTGAAGGGGGAGAAGAACTATGGCTACACCTTC.

The V gene is TRBV4-1, the J gene TRBJ2-5, with D perhaps matching TRBD2 (7 bases). From germline, CDR1 is MGHRA and CDR2 YSYEKL. The germline V and J ends were trimmed by 3 bases and 7 bases, with 12 bases remaining between them. CDR3 length: 13 residues. The CDR3 DNA is TGCGCCAGCAGCCAGGGAGGGGGAGGGACCCAGTACTTC. It codes for CASSQGGGGTQYF.

The V and J genes are TRBV18 and TRBJ1-1; D is unresolved. The CDR3 spans 16 residues. Germline V gene data show CDR1 as KGHSH and CDR2 as LQKENI. Trimming took 3 bases from V and 2 from J, leaving 16 bases between them. The CDR3 region has the DNA TGTGCCAGCTCACCCTTAAACTCGGGGAGCAACACTGAAGCTTTCTTT. Translating gives CASSPLNSGSNTEAFF.

J is TRBJ2-1 and V is TRBV18, with 9 bases aligning to TRBD2. Losses at the gene ends were 1 base for V and 7 bases for J; bases not matched to a gene: 14. CDR1 KGHSH and CDR2 LQKENI come from the germline V gene. This CDR3 comprises 18 residues. The CDR3 loop reads CASSPLPSGRGGLNEQFF. CDR3 nucleotides: TGTGCCAGCTCACCACTCCCCTCCGGGCGGGGGGGCCTGAATGAGCAGTTCTTC.

The rearrangement links TRBV9 to TRBJ2-3; D might be TRBD2 (7 bases). Per germline, CDR1 SGDLS and CDR2 YYNGEE. The CDR3 totals 16 residues. Trimming shortened V by 0 bases and J by 2 bases, and 13 bases separated the two germline ends. The CDR3 DNA reads as TGTGCCAGCAGCGTAGAAGGGGGGGTCTCCACAGATACGCAGTATTTT. Translated, it gives CASSVEGGVSTDTQYF.

The chain is built from TRBV18 and TRBJ2-1; 7 nucleotides match TRBD2. The CDR3 spans 17 residues. V shed 0 bases and J 5 bases; nucleotides not matched to a gene: 10. CDR1 KGHSH and CDR2 LQKENI come from the germline V gene. The CDR3, as DNA: TGTGCCAGCTCACCACCTAGCTTGCGGGGGTCGAACAATGAGCAGTTCTTC. Translating gives CASSPPSLRGSNNEQFF.

V is TRBV2 and J is TRBJ1-2; no clear D. This CDR3 contains 12 residues. V lost 7 bases and J 4 bases, leaving 10 bases between the germline ends. The germline gives CDR1 SNHLY, CDR2 FYNNEI. The CDR3 region has the DNA TGTGCCAGCAAACAGCGGATCTATGGCTACACCTTC. This gives the protein CASKQRIYGYTF.

The chain recombines TRBV5-1 with TRBJ2-1, with 7 bases matching TRBD2. The CDR3 sequence is 17 residues long. Germline V gene sequence: CDR1 SGHRS, CDR2 YFSETQ. With V trimmed by 0 bases and J by 8 bases, 14 bases remained unmatched. The CDR3 DNA reads as TGCGCCAGCAGCTTGGGTTGGCTGGCGGGAGCGGTCGATGAGCAGTTCTTC. This gives the protein CASSLGWLAGAVDEQFF. Variable domain in full (rest from reference TRBV5-1 and TRBJ2-1): KAGVTQTPRYLIKTRGQQVTLSCSPISGHRSVSWYQQTPGQGLQFLFEYFSETQRNKGNFPGRFSGRQFSNSRSEMNVSTLELGDSALYLCASSLGWLAGAVDEQFFGPGTRLTVL.

The chain is built from TRBV7-8 and TRBJ2-3; the D gene is possibly TRBD1 (5 bases). This CDR3 has 15 amino acids. V shed 3 bases and J shed 2 bases, with 12 bases lying between them. The germline V gene encodes CDR1 SGHVS and CDR2 FQNEAQ. This chain's CDR3 is CASSFVQGYTDTQYF. CDR3 DNA sequence: TGTGCCAGCAGCTTTGTGCAGGGTTACACAGATACGCAGTATTTT.

This sequence joins TRBV6-5 and TRBJ2-1; 12 bases match TRBD2. This CDR3 is built from 16 residues. V lost 4 bases and J lost 8; bases outside the gene matches: 9. Germline CDR1 MNHEY, CDR2 SVGAGI. CDR3 protein: CASSLSRGLAGYEQFF. CDR3 bases: TGTGCCAGCAGTTTAAGCAGGGGACTAGCGGGCTATGAGCAGTTCTTC.

The chain has TRBV4-1 and TRBJ2-6, with 7 positions matching TRBD1. Germline-derived CDR1 and CDR2 are MGHRA and YSYEKL. The CDR3 totals 18 residues. The J segment lost 0 bases and the V segment lost 2 bases, leaving 7 bases of the junction unmatched. CDR3 nucleotide sequence: TGCGCCAGCAGCCAATTTGGGACAGAGAGCTCTGGGGCCAACGTCCTGACTTTC. Translated, it gives CASSQFGTESSGANVLTF.

The rearrangement links TRBV28 to TRBJ1-1; 10 nucleotides line up with TRBD1. J lost 1 base, V lost 4 bases, and 3 bases had no gene match. Germline V gene sequence: CDR1 MDHEN, CDR2 SYDVKM. CDR3 length equals 15 residues. The CDR3 coding sequence is TGTGCCAGCAGTTCTTGGACAGGGGGGAACACTGAAGCTTTCTTT. Translating gives CASSSWTGGNTEAFF. Full variable domain (missing parts from reference TRBV28 and TRBJ1-1): DVKVTQSSRYLVKRTGEKVFLECVQDMDHENMFWYRQDPGLGLRLIYFSYDVKMKEKGDIPEGYSVSREKKERFSLILESASTNQTSMYLCASSSWTGGNTEAFFGQGTRLTVV.

The CDR3 DNA follows: TGTGCCAGCAGTGAAAACAGGGGAGGCACGCCCCAGCATTTT. Translation: CASSENRGGTPQHF. This chain joins TRBV6-1 and TRBJ1-5; 7 nucleotides agree with TRBD1. V shed 2 bases and J 9 bases; nucleotides not matched to a gene: 7. The CDR3 consists of 14 residues. Germline CDR1 and CDR2: MNHNS and SASEGT.

This chain links TRBV6-5 with TRBJ2-1; TRBD2 matches 9 bases. Germline-derived CDR1 and CDR2 are MNHEY and SVGAGI. The CDR3 is made up of 14 amino acids. Unmatched junction bases numbered 4, after V lost 4 bases and J lost 6 bases. The CDR3 spells CASSFLRGGNEQFF. CDR3 nucleotide sequence: TGTGCCAGCAGTTTTTTGCGGGGGGGCAATGAGCAGTTCTTC.

This chain joins TRBV7-9 and TRBJ2-7; 8 nucleotides agree with TRBD1. CDR3 length equals 14 residues. Germline-derived CDR1 and CDR2 are SEHNR and FQNEAQ (reference sequence). J was trimmed by 5 bases and V by 5 bases; bases with no gene match: 8. CDR3 DNA sequence: TGTGCCAGCAGCCGACAGGGGACGGGCGACGAGCAGTACTTC. Translating gives CASSRQGTGDEQYF.

The rearrangement links TRBV5-1 to TRBJ2-3; D possibly corresponds to TRBD1 (5 bases). This CDR3 region has 13 residues. Trimming took off 10 bases at V and 2 bases at J, with 14 bases between the two ends. In germline, CDR1 is SGHRS, CDR2 YFSETQ. The CDR3 spells CAGRQKYTDTQYF. In nucleotides, the CDR3 is TGCGCCGGACGACAGAAATACACAGATACGCAGTATTTT.